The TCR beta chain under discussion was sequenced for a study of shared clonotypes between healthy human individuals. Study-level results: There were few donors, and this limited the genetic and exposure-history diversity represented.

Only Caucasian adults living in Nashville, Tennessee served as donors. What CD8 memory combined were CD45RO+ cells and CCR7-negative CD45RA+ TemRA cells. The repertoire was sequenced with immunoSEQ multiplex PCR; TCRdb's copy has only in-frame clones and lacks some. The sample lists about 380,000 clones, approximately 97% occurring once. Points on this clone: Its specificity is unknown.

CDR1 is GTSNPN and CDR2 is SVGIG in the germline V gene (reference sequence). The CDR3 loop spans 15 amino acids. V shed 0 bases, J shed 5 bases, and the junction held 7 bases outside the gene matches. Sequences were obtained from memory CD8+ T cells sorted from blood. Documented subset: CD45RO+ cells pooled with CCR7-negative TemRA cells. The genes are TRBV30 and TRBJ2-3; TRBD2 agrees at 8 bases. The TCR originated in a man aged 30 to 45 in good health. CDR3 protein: CAWSVGDGRGDTQYF. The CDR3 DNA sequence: TGTGCCTGGAGTGTAGGGGACGGGAGGGGAGATACGCAGTATTTT.